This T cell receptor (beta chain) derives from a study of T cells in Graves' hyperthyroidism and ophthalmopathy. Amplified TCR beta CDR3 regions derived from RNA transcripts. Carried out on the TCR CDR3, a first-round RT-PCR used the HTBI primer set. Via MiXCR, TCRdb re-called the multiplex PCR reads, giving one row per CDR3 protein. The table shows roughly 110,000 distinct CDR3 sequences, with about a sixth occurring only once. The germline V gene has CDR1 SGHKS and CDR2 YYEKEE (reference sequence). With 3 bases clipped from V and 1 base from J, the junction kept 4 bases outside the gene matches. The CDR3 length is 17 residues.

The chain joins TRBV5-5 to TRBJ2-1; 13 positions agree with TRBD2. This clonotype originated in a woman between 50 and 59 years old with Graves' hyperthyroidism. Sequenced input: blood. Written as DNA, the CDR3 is TGTGCCAGCAGCTCGGGACTAGCGGGATTTTCCTACAATGAGCAGTTCTTC. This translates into CASSSGLAGFSYNEQFF. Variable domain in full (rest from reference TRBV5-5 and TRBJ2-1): DAGVTQSPTHLIKTRGQQVTLRCSPISGHKSVSWYQQVLGQGPQFIFQYYEKEERGRGNFPDRFSARQFPNYSSELNVNALLLGDSALYLCASSSGLAGFSYNEQFFGPGTRLTVL.